This TCR beta chain was sequenced for a study of T cell responses to AZD1222 COVID-19 vaccine. Study conclusions and caveats: Reports indicate that nearly half of spike-specific TCRs are directed at unmutated variant regions. Every sample of the repertoires postdated the peak T cell response. Baseline seropositivity characterized only six AZD1222 recipients.

Repertoires were generated with immunoSEQ multiplex PCR, while TCRdb's copy carries only in-frame clones and drops some. The table has 100,000 to 150,000 clones, 80% to 95% seen once. The CDR3 is 14 amino acids. In germline, CDR1 is SGHRS, CDR2 YFSETQ. Trimming cost V 5 bases and J 8 bases; bases outside gene matches: 8. This clone occurred a few times. Its antigen is not identified. V usage is TRBV5-1 and J usage is TRBJ2-1; TRBD1 aligns across 9 bases. This sample comprised peripheral blood, obtained 28 days after the second dose of the MenACWY control vaccine. The source is an adult who received the MenACWY meningococcal vaccine as a control. CDR3 DNA: TGCGCCAGCAGTACCGGGACAGGGTTGGATGAGCAGTTCTTC. It specifies CASSTGTGLDEQFF.